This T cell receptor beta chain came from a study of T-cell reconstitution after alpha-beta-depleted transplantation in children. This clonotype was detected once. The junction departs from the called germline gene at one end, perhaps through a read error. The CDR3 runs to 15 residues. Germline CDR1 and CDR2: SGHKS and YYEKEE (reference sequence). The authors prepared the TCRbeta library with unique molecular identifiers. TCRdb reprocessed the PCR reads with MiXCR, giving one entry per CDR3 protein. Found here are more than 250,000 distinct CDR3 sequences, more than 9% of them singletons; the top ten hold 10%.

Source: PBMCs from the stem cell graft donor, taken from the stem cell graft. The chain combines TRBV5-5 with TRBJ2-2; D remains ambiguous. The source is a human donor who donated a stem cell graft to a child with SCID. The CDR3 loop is CARSFGHANTGELFF. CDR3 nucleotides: TGTGCCAGGAGCTTTGGGCACGCGAACACCGGGGAGCTGTTTTTT.